These 28 T cell receptor beta chains share one sample of origin, sequenced in a study of T cells expressing NK-cell markers. TCRdb reanalyzed the 5' RACE reads and collapses them to one entry per CDR3 protein, without DNA. The sample has about 380,000 distinct CDR3 sequences; the top ten hold about 5.2%. Material: blood T cells: a sorted CD56 or NKG2C T cell subset, CD4+ or CD8+ T cells, or bulk PBMC T cells (not recorded which). The source is a man between 18 and 69 years old in good health.

The chain employs TRBV20-1 and TRBJ2-2; TCRdb indicates TRBD2, and absent DNA this call remains unverified. The length of the CDR3 is 14 residues. From germline, CDR1 is DFQATT and CDR2 SNEGSKA (reference sequence). CDR3: CSASRGTPAGELFF.

V gene TRBV6-1 combines with J gene TRBJ1-1; no DNA is available, so the TRBD1 call from TCRdb remains unchecked. The CDR3 contains 14 residues. The germline CDR1 and CDR2 sequences are MNHNS and SASEGT. CDR3 region: CASTGQGVITEAFF.

This sequence joins TRBV18 and TRBJ2-3; TCRdb picks TRBD1, but there is no DNA to check that call. This CDR3 region has 13 residues. Germline loops: CDR1 KGHSH, CDR2 LQKENI. CDR3 sequence reads: CASSPTGLDTQYF.

The genes are TRBV18 and TRBJ2-5; TCRdb designates TRBD1, a call that cannot be tested without DNA. Germline lookup yields CDR1 KGHSH and CDR2 LQKENI. The CDR3 is 13 residues long. The CDR3 here is CASSPGIMETQYF.

V gene TRBV6-1 combines with J gene TRBJ2-1; the D gene TCRdb calls, TRBD2, cannot be checked with no DNA. CDR3 length: 17 residues. In germline, CDR1 is MNHNS, CDR2 SASEGT. The chain's CDR3 is CASRRASGAKLYNEQFF.

The chain combines TRBV24-1 with TRBJ2-1; TCRdb picks TRBD2, but there is no DNA to check that call. Germline V CDR1 and CDR2: KGHDR, SFDVKD. This CDR3 is built from 16 residues. The chain's CDR3 is CATSDPTSAGGGEQFF.

This sequence joins TRBV18 and TRBJ1-2; TCRdb's D gene call, TRBD1, goes unchecked for lack of DNA. Germline V gene data show CDR1 as KGHSH and CDR2 as LQKENI. The CDR3 contains 15 residues. The CDR3 region is CASSPMTASNYGYTF.

The CDR3 spells CASTSLEAQYF. The chain joins TRBV6-2 or TRBV6-3 to TRBJ2-5. The length of the CDR3 is 11 residues. In germline, CDR1 is MNHEY, CDR2 SVGEGT.

V usage is TRBV27 and J usage is TRBJ2-7. The CDR3 has 15 amino acids. The germline CDR1 and CDR2 sequences are MNHEY and SMNVEV (reference sequence). CDR3 residues: CASSLVAGSAYEQYF.

This chain connects TRBV7-8 to TRBJ2-3. This CDR3 is built from 14 residues. The germline V gene has CDR1 SGHVS and CDR2 FQNEAQ. The CDR3: CASSLGPDTDTQYF.

The chain is built from TRBV3-1 and TRBJ2-7; TCRdb names TRBD1, which stays unverified in the absence of DNA. The length of the CDR3 is 15 residues. Per the germline V gene, CDR1 is LGHDT and CDR2 is YNNKEL (reference sequence). The CDR3 protein is CASSPKPGQDYEQYF.

This chain connects TRBV18 to TRBJ2-7; TCRdb designates TRBD1, a call that cannot be tested without DNA. The germline gives CDR1 KGHSH, CDR2 LQKENI. The CDR3 is made up of 15 amino acids. The CDR3 loop is CASSPAGQGTYEQYF.

This chain uses TRBV20-1 with TRBJ2-7; TCRdb's D call of TRBD1 is untestable without DNA. The length of the CDR3 is 15 residues. Germline lookup yields CDR1 DFQATT and CDR2 SNEGSKA (reference sequence). Here the CDR3 reads CSARPPGLVVHEQYF.

The chain has TRBV11-1 and TRBJ2-7; TCRdb picks TRBD1, but there is no DNA to check that call. The CDR3 is 15 amino acids. Germline assignment: CDR1 SGHAT and CDR2 FQDESV (reference sequence). This CDR3 is CASTTRPSLRPEQYF.

The chain is built from TRBV25-1 and TRBJ1-1; there is no DNA to check the TCRdb D call of TRBD1. CDR3 length equals 15 residues. Germline assignment: CDR1 MGHDK and CDR2 SYGVNS. The CDR3 spells CASSEGGLLNTEAFF.

The chain recombines TRBV12-3 or TRBV12-4 with TRBJ2-3; without DNA, the TCRdb call of TRBD2 cannot be checked. This CDR3 has 13 amino acids. The CDR3 spells CASSRNRWDTQYF.

This chain joins TRBV5-1 and TRBJ1-5; TCRdb designates TRBD1, a call that cannot be tested without DNA. Per the germline V gene, CDR1 is SGHRS and CDR2 is YFSETQ. The CDR3 loop spans 14 amino acids. The chain's CDR3 is CASSLEGRGQPQHF. Together with reference TRBV5-1 and TRBJ1-5, the CDR3 gives the full variable domain: KAGVTQTPRYLIKTRGQQVTLSCSPISGHRSVSWYQQTPGQGLQFLFEYFSETQRNKGNFPGRFSGRQFSNSRSEMNVSTLELGDSALYLCASSLEGRGQPQHFGDGTRLSIL.

V gene TRBV20-1 combines with J gene TRBJ1-1. This CDR3 region has 13 residues. The germline gives CDR1 DFQATT, CDR2 SNEGSKA (reference sequence). The CDR3 loop is CSASPSRLAEAFF.

The gene calls are TRBV7-8 and TRBJ1-2; without DNA, the TCRdb call of TRBD1 cannot be checked. Germline loops: CDR1 SGHVS, CDR2 FQNEAQ. The CDR3 has 15 residues. The CDR3 loop reads CASSFSTGGLYGYTF.

This rearrangement joins TRBV3-1 to TRBJ2-3; TCRdb indicates TRBD1, and absent DNA this call remains unverified. Germline CDR1 LGHDT, CDR2 YNNKEL (reference sequence). This CDR3 is 17 amino acids long. The CDR3 sequence is CASSQVSVQGRTDTQYF.

CDR3 sequence reads: CASSVGTNYGYTF. The chain links TRBV9 to TRBJ1-2; the D gene TCRdb calls, TRBD1, cannot be checked with no DNA. CDR3 length equals 13 residues. CDR1 and CDR2 (germline): SGDLS, YYNGEE.

This chain uses TRBV5-1 with TRBJ2-5; TCRdb indicates TRBD2, and absent DNA this call remains unverified. The CDR3 length is 15 residues. Per germline, CDR1 SGHRS and CDR2 YFSETQ. The CDR3: CATKGLAGIQETQYF.

The V gene is TRBV7-9, the J gene TRBJ2-5; lacking DNA, the TRBD2 call made by TCRdb goes unchecked. Germline lookup yields CDR1 SEHNR and CDR2 FQNEAQ (reference sequence). The CDR3 spans 12 residues. Here the CDR3 reads CAGALLEETQYF.

The rearrangement joins TRBV6-1 to TRBJ2-6; TCRdb lists TRBD1, though no DNA is available to test this call. CDR3 length equals 17 residues. The germline gives CDR1 MNHNS, CDR2 SASEGT. CDR3 sequence reads: CASTGQGANSGANVLTF.

The chain employs TRBV15 and TRBJ1-6. From germline, CDR1 is LNHNV and CDR2 YYDKDF (reference sequence). The CDR3 length is 13 residues. The CDR3 is CATSRVDRSPLHF.

V and J are TRBV20-1 and TRBJ2-5; the TCRdb call, TRBD1, lacks DNA for checking. This CDR3 has 14 residues. The germline V gene encodes CDR1 DFQATT and CDR2 SNEGSKA (reference sequence). The CDR3 region is CSVTPGRGEETQYF.

The V call is TRBV12-3 or TRBV12-4, the J call TRBJ2-1; absent DNA, TCRdb's TRBD2 call cannot be checked. The CDR3 runs 15 residues. The CDR3 reads CASSSPAGGIGEQFF.

The rearrangement uses TRBV12-3 or TRBV12-4 and TRBJ1-6; TCRdb designates TRBD1, a call that cannot be tested without DNA. There are 14 residues in the CDR3. The CDR3 protein is CASSLDSLSSPLHF.